This TCR beta chain was recovered during a study of T cells in Graves' hyperthyroidism and ophthalmopathy. Study context: Specimen type is peripheral blood, collected at initial diagnosis prior to any treatment.

CDR3 length: 13 residues. V lost 5 bases to trimming and J lost 3 bases; unmatched junction nucleotides: 0. Germline V gives CDR1 MNHNS, CDR2 SASEGT. The table lists this clonotype with many counts. RNA transcripts served as the template for amplifying TCR beta CDR3 regions. First-round RT-PCR targeting the TCR CDR3 was performed with the HTBI primer set. TCRdb used MiXCR to reprocess the multiplex PCR reads, holding one entry per CDR3 protein. The data hold fewer than 600,000 distinct CDR3 sequences, with around an eighth observed a single time. The sequence was obtained from a woman aged 18-29 years with Graves' hyperthyroidism. The chain combines TRBV6-1 with TRBJ2-3; TRBD2 aligns across 9 bases. The sequenced sample consisted of blood. This chain's CDR3 is CASSTSGTDTQYF. Here the CDR3 DNA reads TGTGCCAGCAGTACTAGCGGGACAGATACGCAGTATTTT.